This TCR beta chain was sequenced in a study of blood T cell repertoires in COVID-19 (dated by TCRdb to about 2020). About the investigation overall: Samples from collaborators originated in the United States, Italy and Spain and spanned both the acute and convalescent phases of COVID-19. The material from the prospective study consisted of cDNA or gDNA derived from T cells, B-cell-depleted T cells, or PBMCs. Nearly every sample came with metadata listing a de-identified subject ID, COVID-19 status, age in years and sex. Where HLA class I and class II types were available, the types were taken from metadata supplied by the sample provider, not from assay-based typing. A freely available public database, intended as a resource for researchers studying the immune response to SARS-CoV-2, is where the repertoires were released. The samples were drawn from the first 160 participants of the ongoing ImmuneRACE study and from roughly 1,300 subjects provided by 6 global collaborators. Subjects who had been exposed to COVID-19, were actively infected with it, or had recovered from it provided the deeply sampled blood TCRbeta repertoires that made up the dataset.

TCRbeta CDR3 regions were amplified from genomic DNA using the immunoSEQ Assay, a bias-controlled multiplex PCR. Under the source paper's analysis protocol: Nucleated cell counts per sample were estimated from amplification of reference gene primers within the assay. To quantify the absolute abundance of each unique TCRbeta CDR3 rearrangement, sequence reads were collapsed and filtered. For each sample, productive Simpson clonality was calculated as the square root of Simpson's diversity index over productive rearrangements. TCRdb took over this immuneACCESS table, retaining in-frame rearrangements with V and J assigned. Such tables are incomplete; in checked studies, under half of the missing clones stem from an unresolved V gene, and the remainder is unexplained. V and J calls and clone size are copied from that table; D and trimming were computed from the DNA. The sample yields approximately 63,000 clones; roughly 87% were counted once. Of the sample, 5% to 6.5% is held by the ten largest clones.

The junction carries 7 bases between V and J, which are trimmed by 2 bases and 1 base respectively. The CDR3 has 15 amino acids, counting the end cysteine and phenylalanine. Only CDR3 DNA remains: 45 bases, in frame from the first base. The germline V gene (reference sequence) gives CDR1 as SGHNT and CDR2 as YYREEE. Collaborating institutions collected whole blood in K2EDTA tubes following their own protocols. Collaborator samples were shipped for TCRbeta analysis as frozen whole blood, isolated PBMCs, or DNA extracted from either sample type. What the authors observed across the whole study: Clinical and demographic metadata were provided uncurated, with the amount varying by source and participant.

Comments on this clone: The target of this receptor is not known. The record has no base qualities; no much larger clone is one base away.

Rearrangement joined TRBV5-4 to TRBJ2-6; no D gene is confidently identified. The TCR sequence derives from a man aged 80 or over in a cohort sampled during active COVID-19. Material for sequencing was peripheral blood. The CDR3 region reads CASSFLESGANVLTF. The DNA sequence is given as TGTGCCAGCAGCTTCCTGGAGTCTGGGGCCAACGTCCTGACTTTC.